A selection of T cell receptor beta chains follows, all from one sample in a study of cytomegalovirus exposure and HLA in healthy donors. Sequencing was performed with immunoSEQ multiplex PCR; in TCRdb, only in-frame clones are kept and a portion is missing. In the table there are 60,000 to 95,000 clones, 78% of which are singletons. The sequenced sample consisted of PBMCs. The receptors shown here come from a woman in her thirties or forties in good health and CMV-seropositive. CDR3s include the opening cysteine and the closing phenylalanine or tryptophan.

j_gene | v_gene | CDR3aa
TRBJ1-5 | TRBV27 | CASSSKGHLSNQPQHF
TRBJ2-5 | TRBV10-3 | CAISGGGGQETQYF
TRBJ1-1 | TRBV5-1 | CASSQDRATEAFF
TRBJ2-7 | TRBV7-3 | CASSPSGGAYEQYF
TRBJ2-1 | TRBV19 | CASSFGSGVNEQFF
TRBJ1-1 | TRBV28 | CAIHPSLGTNTEAFF
TRBJ1-6 | TRBV30 | CAWSFYRANSPLHF
TRBJ2-2 | TRBV6-5 | CASSPGTSNTGELFF
TRBJ2-7 | TRBV11-2 | CASSLISGVMLYEQYF
TRBJ1-1 | TRBV29-1 | CSVEGRTNTEAFF
TRBJ2-3 | TRBV28 | CASSGGAGAGDTQYF
TRBJ2-3 | TRBV7-3 | CASSILGTGGTDTQYF
TRBJ2-1 | TRBV11-1 | CASSSVTSGGANEQFF
TRBJ2-1 | TRBV6-1 | CASKGLAGEDEQFF
TRBJ1-2 | TRBV10-3 | CAISESTGWGYTF
TRBJ2-5 | TRBV5-1 | CASSLDLAGGNQYF
TRBJ1-2 | TRBV28 | CASSLNYGYTF
TRBJ2-3 | TRBV5-4 | CASRRTSGGWADTQYF
TRBJ1-4 | TRBV18 | CASSPPATGFSISEKLFF
TRBJ2-5 | TRBV6-1 | CASSGRDRFLETQYF
TRBJ2-4 | TRBV28 | CASSSIRTGVFLNIQYF
TRBJ2-7 | TRBV5-4 | CASSILLAGEYEQYF
TRBJ1-5 | TRBV28 | CASSSHGQGRYSNQPQHF
TRBJ1-2 | TRBV5-4 | CASSLGGGYGYTF
TRBJ2-7 | TRBV5-6 | CASSVRDRLYEQYF
TRBJ2-7 | TRBV19 | CASSIGQALYEQYF
TRBJ1-2 | TRBV18 | CASSPGQGFSNYGYTF
TRBJ2-7 | TRBV28 | CASIPGTGYSYEQYF
TRBJ2-5 | TRBV29-1 | CSSGTSGVQETQYF
TRBJ1-2 | TRBV6-4 | CASSDSAHPYGYTF
TRBJ2-3 | TRBV6-1 | CASRGQGLGTDTQYF
TRBJ1-5 | TRBV4-2 | CASSQTQGSQPQHF
TRBJ1-1 | TRBV10-3 | CAIAPAGGMGTEAFF
TRBJ2-6 | TRBV25-1 | CASSATGTGANVLTF
TRBJ2-7 | TRBV5-1 | CASSATPDNSYEQYF
TRBJ2-1 | TRBV6-6 | CASNQPLAGQFF
- | TRBV30 | CAWRSQGMGSYEQYF
TRBJ1-2 | TRBV7-2 | CASSSYRSRQGPGGYTF
TRBJ2-7 | TRBV7-2 | CASSLGGTASSYEQYF
TRBJ2-7 | TRBV21-1 | CASSKGAATYEQYF
TRBJ2-3 | TRBV28 | CASSPGGAHTDTQYF